The present T cell receptor (beta chain) was sequenced within a study of tumor and adjacent non-tumor tissue in lung cancer. Broader study findings: Tumor tissue had significantly higher TCR diversity than normal lung. Shorter survival was associated with higher TCR diversity in tumors.

No cell sorting was done before RNA was extracted from the tissue. Distant lung tissue was collected more than 3 cm away from the tumor edge. A few counts support this clonotype. Its target is not known. The CDR3 consists of 17 residues. Looked up from germline, CDR1 is DFQATT and CDR2 is SNEGSKA (reference sequence). V was cut by 1 base and J by 0 bases, with 18 bases left in between. TCRbeta libraries were built with three rounds of nested PCR, modified from ARM-PCR. TCRdb independently ran MiXCR on the multiplex PCR reads; one entry per CDR3 protein. The sample lists 94,000 or so distinct CDR3 sequences; 65% to 80% were seen once.

The V and J genes are TRBV20-1 and TRBJ2-5; perhaps D is TRBD1 or TRBD2 (5 bases each). What was sequenced was distant non-tumor lung tissue. The sequence was collected from a woman aged 45-65 years with non-small cell lung cancer. The CDR3 region is CSARALPMGRDQETQYF. The CDR3 DNA reads TGCAGTGCTAGAGCCCTGCCCATGGGACGAGACCAAGAGACCCAGTACTTC.